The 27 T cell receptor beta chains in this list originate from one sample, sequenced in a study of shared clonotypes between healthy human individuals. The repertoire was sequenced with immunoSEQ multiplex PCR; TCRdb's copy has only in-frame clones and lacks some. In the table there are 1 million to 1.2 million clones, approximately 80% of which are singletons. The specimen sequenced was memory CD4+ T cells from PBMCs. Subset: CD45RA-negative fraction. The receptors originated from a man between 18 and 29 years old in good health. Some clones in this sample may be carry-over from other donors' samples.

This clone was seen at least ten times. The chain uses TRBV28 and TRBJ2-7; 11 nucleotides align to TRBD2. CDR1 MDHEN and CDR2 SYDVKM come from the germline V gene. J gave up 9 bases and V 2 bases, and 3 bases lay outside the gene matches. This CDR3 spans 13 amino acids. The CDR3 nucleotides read TGTGCCAGCAGTTTACTAGCGGGAGGAATGCAGTACTTC. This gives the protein CASSLLAGGMQYF.

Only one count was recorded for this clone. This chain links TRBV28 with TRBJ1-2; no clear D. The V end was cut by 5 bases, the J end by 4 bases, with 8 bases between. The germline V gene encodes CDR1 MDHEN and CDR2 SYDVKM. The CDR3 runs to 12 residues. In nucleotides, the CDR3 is TGTGCCAGCAGTCGCGCGGGCTATGGCTACACCTTC. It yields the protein CASSRAGYGYTF.

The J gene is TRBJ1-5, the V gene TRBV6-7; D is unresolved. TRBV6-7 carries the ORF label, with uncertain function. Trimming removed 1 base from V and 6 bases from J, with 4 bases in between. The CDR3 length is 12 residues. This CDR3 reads CASSYWGQPQHF. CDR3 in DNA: TGTGCCAGCAGTTACTGGGGTCAGCCCCAGCATTTT.

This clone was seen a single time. In DNA, the CDR3 is TGTGCCAGCAGCGTAGCGGACAGGGGCCAGCCCCAGCATTTT. It translates to CASSVADRGQPQHF. The rearrangement uses TRBV9 and TRBJ1-5, with 9 nucleotides matching TRBD1. The CDR3 has 14 amino acids. V shed 0 bases and J 7 bases; nucleotides not matched to a gene: 2. Germline-derived CDR1 and CDR2 are SGDLS and YYNGEE.

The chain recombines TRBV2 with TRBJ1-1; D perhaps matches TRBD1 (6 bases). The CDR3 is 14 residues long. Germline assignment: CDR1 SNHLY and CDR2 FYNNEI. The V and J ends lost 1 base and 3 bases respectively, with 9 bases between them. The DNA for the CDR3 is TGTGCCAGCAGTGAAGTAGGACAGTACACTGAAGCTTTCTTT. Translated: CASSEVGQYTEAFF.

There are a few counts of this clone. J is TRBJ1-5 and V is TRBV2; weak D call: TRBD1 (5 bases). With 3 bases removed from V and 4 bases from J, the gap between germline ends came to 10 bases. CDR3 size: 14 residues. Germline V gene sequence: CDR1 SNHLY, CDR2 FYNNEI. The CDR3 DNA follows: TGTGCCAGCAGTGAGGGGCAGAGGAATCAGCCCCAGCATTTT. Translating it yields CASSEGQRNQPQHF.

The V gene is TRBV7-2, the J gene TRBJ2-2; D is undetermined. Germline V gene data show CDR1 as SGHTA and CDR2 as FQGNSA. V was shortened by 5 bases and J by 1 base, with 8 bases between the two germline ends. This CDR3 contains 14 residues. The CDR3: CASSTPENTGELFF. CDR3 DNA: TGTGCCAGCAGCACACCCGAGAACACCGGGGAGCTGTTTTTT.

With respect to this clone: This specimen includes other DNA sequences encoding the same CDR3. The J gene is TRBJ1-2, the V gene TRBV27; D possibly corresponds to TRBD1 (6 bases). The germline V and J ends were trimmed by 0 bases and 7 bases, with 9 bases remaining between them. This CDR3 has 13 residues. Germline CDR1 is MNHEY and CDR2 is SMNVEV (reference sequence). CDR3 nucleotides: TGTGCCAGCAGTTTATCCAGGGGTCTTGGCTACACCTTC. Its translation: CASSLSRGLGYTF.

The CDR3 loop is CASSGVGGVRTEAFF. The CDR3 nucleotides read TGTGCCAGCAGTGGGGTGGGAGGGGTTCGCACTGAAGCTTTCTTT. J is TRBJ1-1 and V is TRBV25-1, with D maybe TRBD1 (5 bases). V was trimmed by 4 bases and J by 4 bases, leaving 16 bases between them. The CDR3 totals 15 residues. Germline V gene data show CDR1 as MGHDK and CDR2 as SYGVNS. Based on the CDR3 plus reference TRBV25-1 and TRBJ1-1, the full variable domain is EADIYQTPRYLVIGTGKKITLECSQTMGHDKMYWYQQDPGMELHLIHYSYGVNSTEKGDLSSESTVSRIRTEHFPLTLESARPSHTSQYLCASSGVGGVRTEAFFGQGTRLTVV.

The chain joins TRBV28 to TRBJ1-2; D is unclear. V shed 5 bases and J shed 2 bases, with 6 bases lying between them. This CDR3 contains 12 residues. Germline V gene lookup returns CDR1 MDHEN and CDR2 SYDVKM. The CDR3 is CASSDNNYGYTF. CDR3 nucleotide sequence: TGTGCCAGCAGTGATAACAACTATGGCTACACCTTC.

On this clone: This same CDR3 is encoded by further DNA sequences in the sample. This chain's CDR3 is CASSQGRNYGYTF. The CDR3 nucleotides are TGTGCCAGCAGCCAAGGCCGGAACTATGGCTACACCTTC. V usage is TRBV14 and J usage is TRBJ1-2; D unresolved. V shed 1 base and J shed 2 bases, with 5 bases lying between them. The CDR3 loop spans 13 amino acids. CDR1 is SGHDN, CDR2 FVKESK, per germline.

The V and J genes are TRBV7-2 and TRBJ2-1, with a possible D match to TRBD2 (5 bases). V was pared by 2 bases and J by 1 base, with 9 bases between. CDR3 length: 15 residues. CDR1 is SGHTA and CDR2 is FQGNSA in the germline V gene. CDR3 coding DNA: TGTGCCAGCAGCTTAAATCCGGGGTCCTACAATGAGCAGTTCTTC. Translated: CASSLNPGSYNEQFF.

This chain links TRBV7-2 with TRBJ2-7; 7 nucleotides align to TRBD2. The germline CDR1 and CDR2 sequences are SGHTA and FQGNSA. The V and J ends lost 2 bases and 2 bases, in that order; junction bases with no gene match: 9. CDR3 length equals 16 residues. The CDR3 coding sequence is TGTGCCAGCAGCTTATACGGCGGGAGCCCTACCTACGAGCAGTACTTC. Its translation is CASSLYGGSPTYEQYF.

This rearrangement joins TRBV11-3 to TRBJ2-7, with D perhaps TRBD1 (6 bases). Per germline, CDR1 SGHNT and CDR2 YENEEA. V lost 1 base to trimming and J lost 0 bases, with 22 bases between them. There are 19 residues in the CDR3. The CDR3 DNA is TGTGCCAGCAGCTTAGTACCCCCCTTTGACAGGTCCGGCTCCTACGAGCAGTACTTC. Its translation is CASSLVPPFDRSGSYEQYF.

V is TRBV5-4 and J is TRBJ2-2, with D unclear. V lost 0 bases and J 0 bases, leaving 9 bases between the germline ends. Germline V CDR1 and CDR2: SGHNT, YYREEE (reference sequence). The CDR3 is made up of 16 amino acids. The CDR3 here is CASSLVAGSNTGELFF. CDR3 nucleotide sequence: TGTGCCAGCAGCTTGGTTGCAGGTTCGAACACCGGGGAGCTGTTTTTT.

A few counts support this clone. CDR3 in amino acids: CASSQEPRYGYTF. In DNA form, the CDR3 reads TGTGCCAGTAGTCAAGAACCTCGCTATGGCTACACCTTC. The chain has TRBV19 and TRBJ1-2; D gene ambiguous. With 5 bases removed from V and 4 bases from J, the gap between germline ends came to 11 bases. Germline V gives CDR1 LNHDA, CDR2 SQIVND (reference sequence). The CDR3 has 13 amino acids.

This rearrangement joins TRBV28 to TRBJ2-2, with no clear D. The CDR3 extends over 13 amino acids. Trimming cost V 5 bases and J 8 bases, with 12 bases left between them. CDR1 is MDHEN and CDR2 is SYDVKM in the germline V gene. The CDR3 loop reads CASSPGGGGELFF. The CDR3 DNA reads TGTGCCAGCAGTCCCGGCGGCGGAGGGGAGCTGTTTTTT. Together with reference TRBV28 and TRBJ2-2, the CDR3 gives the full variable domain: DVKVTQSSRYLVKRTGEKVFLECVQDMDHENMFWYRQDPGLGLRLIYFSYDVKMKEKGDIPEGYSVSREKKERFSLILESASTNQTSMYLCASSPGGGGELFFGEGSRLTVL.

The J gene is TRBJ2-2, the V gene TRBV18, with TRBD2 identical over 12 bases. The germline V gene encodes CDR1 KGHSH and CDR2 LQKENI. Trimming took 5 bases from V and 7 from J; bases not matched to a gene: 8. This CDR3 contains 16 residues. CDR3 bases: TGTGCCAGCTCAACCCGGACTAGCGGGATTAGCGGGGAGCTGTTTTTT. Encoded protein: CASSTRTSGISGELFF.

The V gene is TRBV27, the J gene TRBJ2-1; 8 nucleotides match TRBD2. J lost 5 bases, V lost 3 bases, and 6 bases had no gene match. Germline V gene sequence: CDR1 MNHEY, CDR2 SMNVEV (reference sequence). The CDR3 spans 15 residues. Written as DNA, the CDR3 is TGTGCCAGCAGTTTTTCCAGCGGGAGAAACAATGAGCAGTTCTTC. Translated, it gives CASSFSSGRNNEQFF.

Written as DNA, the CDR3 is TGTGCCAGCAGTGTTTGGGGACAGGGAACCTACGAGCAGTACTTC. Its translation: CASSVWGQGTYEQYF. V is TRBV6-4 and J is TRBJ2-7, with 9 bases fitting TRBD1. The CDR3 is 15 residues long. Trimming removed 4 bases from V and 2 bases from J; junction bases left unmatched: 6. Germline V gene sequence: CDR1 MRHNA, CDR2 SNTAGT.

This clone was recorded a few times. CDR3 DNA sequence: TGCGCCAGCAGCCAAGAAAGGGGTGGACTTACCTACGTGGACAATGAGCAGTTCTTC. It translates to CASSQERGGLTYVDNEQFF. This chain links TRBV4-3 with TRBJ2-1; D may match TRBD1 or TRBD2 (5 bases each). This CDR3 has 19 amino acids. The germline CDR1 and CDR2 sequences are LGHNA and YSLEER. V was shortened by 0 bases and J by 5 bases, with 23 bases between the two germline ends.

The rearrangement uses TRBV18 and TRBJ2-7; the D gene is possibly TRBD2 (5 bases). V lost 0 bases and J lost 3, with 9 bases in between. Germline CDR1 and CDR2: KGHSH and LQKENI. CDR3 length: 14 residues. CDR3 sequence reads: CASSPPEALYEQYF. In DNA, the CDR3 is TGTGCCAGCTCACCACCGGAGGCCCTCTACGAGCAGTACTTC.

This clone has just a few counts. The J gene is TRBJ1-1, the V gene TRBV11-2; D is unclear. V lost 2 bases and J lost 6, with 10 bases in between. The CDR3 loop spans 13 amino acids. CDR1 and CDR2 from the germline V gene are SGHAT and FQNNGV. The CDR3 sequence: CASSLMNAAEAFF. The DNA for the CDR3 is TGTGCCAGCAGCTTAATGAATGCAGCTGAAGCTTTCTTT.

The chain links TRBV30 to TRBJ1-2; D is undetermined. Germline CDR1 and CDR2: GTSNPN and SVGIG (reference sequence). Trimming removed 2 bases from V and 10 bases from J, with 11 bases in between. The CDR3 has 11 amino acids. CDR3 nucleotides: TGTGCCTGGAGTAGGGTCCCTGCCTACACCTTC. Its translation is CAWSRVPAYTF.

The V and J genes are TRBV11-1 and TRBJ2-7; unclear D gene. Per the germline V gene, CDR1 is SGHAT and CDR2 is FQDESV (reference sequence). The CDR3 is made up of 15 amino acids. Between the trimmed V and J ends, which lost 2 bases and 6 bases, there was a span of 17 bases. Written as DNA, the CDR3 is TGTGCCAGCAGCTTAAGTCGGGCCTCTTGGAGCGAGCAGTACTTC. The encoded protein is CASSLSRASWSEQYF.

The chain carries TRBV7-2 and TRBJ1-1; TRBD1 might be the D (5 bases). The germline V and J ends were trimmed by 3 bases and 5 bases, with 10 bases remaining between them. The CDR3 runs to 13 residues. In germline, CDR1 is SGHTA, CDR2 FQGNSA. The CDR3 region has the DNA TGTGCCAGCAGCTTTCAGCAGGGAACTGAAGCTTTCTTT. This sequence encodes CASSFQQGTEAFF.

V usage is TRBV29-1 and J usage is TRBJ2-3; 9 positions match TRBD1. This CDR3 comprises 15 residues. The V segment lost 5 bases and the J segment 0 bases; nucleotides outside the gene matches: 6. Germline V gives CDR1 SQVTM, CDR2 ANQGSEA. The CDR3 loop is CSVKGGTGSTDTQYF. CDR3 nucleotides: TGCAGCGTTAAAGGCGGGACAGGGAGCACAGATACGCAGTATTTT.